The subject of this entry is one T cell receptor (beta chain). Its antigen has not been determined. No base quality information exists; no much larger clone differs at one position. The sample comes from a study of T cell responses to AZD1222 COVID-19 vaccine (dated by TCRdb to the early 2020s). Concerning the study at large: TCR sequencing was performed for about 250 trial participants, of whom around 200 were given two doses of AZD1222 and some 25 were given two doses of MenACWY control vaccine. Enrollment into the trials was organized by age into subgroups of 18-55, 56-69 and 70-plus years, and those subgroups contained roughly 150, 30 and 60 TCR-sequenced participants, respectively. What the research found in general, with its limitations: The 56-69-year group was small, and its depth increase did not reach significance, likely because of low power. CD4 TCRs associated with the vaccine covered the entire spike protein, and the dominant responses were in regions 160-218 and 743-854. Conclusions about previously exposed vaccinees are limited, since just six AZD1222 recipients were seropositive for SARS-CoV-2 at baseline. After two AZD1222 doses, both the breadth and the depth of spike-specific TCRs were significantly higher than at day 0 and than in MenACWY recipients. Participants were mostly white British, with more females than males. The authors suggested clonal diversity may have been underestimated. Nearly half of unique spike-specific TCRs reportedly recognized epitopes outside regions mutated in the B.1.351 and B.1.1.7 variants. Because no day 14 peak-response samples were available, the repertoires could be characterized only after the peak T cell response.

The CDR3 regions of human TCRbeta chains were analyzed by immunosequencing. As for how the authors treated the data: TCRs in the repertoires were matched against a reference library of SARS-CoV-2-specific TCRs that had been generated with the MIRA antigen-specificity platform. Breadth was defined as the fraction of unique TCRs that were SARS-CoV-2-associated. Depth was defined as the fraction of total T cells that were SARS-CoV-2-associated. Using the MIRA data, every spike-specific TCR was mapped to the spike region that the TCR reacted to and assigned to either a CD4 or a CD8 class. Log10-transformed breadth and depth values were compared by one-way ANOVA with Sidak's multiple comparisons tests. TCRdb holds this immuneACCESS table with in-frame rearrangements only. Some clones are missing; in checked studies, unresolved V genes explain under half, and the rest has no known cause. The D gene and trimming were derived from the DNA, and the V and J assignments and clone size from that table. This sample gives some 200,000 clones in total; around 90% of them show up just once. 3.6% of the sample belongs to the ten largest clones.

The intended sense of this specimen's time point label: about 28 days (+/-7) after the second vaccine dose. The treatment or condition label of this sample denotes: meningococcal conjugate vaccine given as trial control. Samples from vaccinated people were obtained from the UK trials COV001 and COV002, which included a single-blind randomized controlled phase 2/3 trial of AZD1222 (ChAdOx1 nCoV-19) in healthy adults. Trial participant PBMC samples were collected at day 0 and day 28 after the second dose for TCRbeta chain sequencing. CDR1 is given as SGHAT and CDR2 as FQNNGV, both from the germline V gene. The CDR3 numbers 16 residues from cysteine through phenylalanine. Only CDR3 DNA remains: 48 bases, in frame from the first base. V is clipped by 5 bases and J by 2 bases, and the sequence between their germline boundaries is 18 bases long.

The clonotype comes from an adult who received the MenACWY meningococcal vaccine as a control. The chain employs TRBV11-2 and TRBJ1-2, and the D gene may be TRBD1, 5 bases matching. This specimen consisted of peripheral blood, obtained 28 days after the second dose of the MenACWY control vaccine. This receptor has the CDR3 CASSPPRGVVNYGYTF. The DNA reads TGTGCCAGCAGCCCTCCCCGGGGGGTCGTCAACTATGGCTACACCTTC.